These 18 T cell receptor beta chains were sequenced from one sample in a study of read filtering for tumor transcriptome and immune sequencing. Molecular barcoded adaptors covering alpha/delta and beta/gamma chains were used on around 400 ng RNA. TCRdb called the reads again in MiXCR, with one record for every CDR3 protein. Of tens of thousands of distinct CDR3 sequences detected, under 25% appear once; the ten largest clones hold approximately 18%. Sequenced input: a population of CD138-negative cells sorted from bone marrow. The receptors come from a donor over 35 with multiple myeloma.

The chain couples TRBV24-1 to TRBJ1-2; a weak D match, TRBD1 (6 bases). The germline V gene has CDR1 KGHDR and CDR2 SFDVKD. The germline V and J ends were trimmed by 5 bases and 5 bases, with 11 bases remaining between them. CDR3 length: 13 amino acids. CDR3 loop: CATSAGGTYGYTF. DNA for the CDR3: TGTGCCACCAGTGCCGGGGGGACATATGGCTACACCTTC.

This clonotype was recorded at least ten times. V usage is TRBV5-1 and J usage is TRBJ2-7, with 7 bases lining up with TRBD2. V shed 4 bases, J shed 0 bases, and the junction held 13 bases outside the gene matches. Per the germline V gene, CDR1 is SGHRS and CDR2 is YFSETQ. The CDR3 contains 17 residues. The CDR3 DNA sequence: TGCGCCAGCAGCAAAACCCCTTTAGCGGGCTCCTCCTACGAGCAGTACTTC. It yields the protein CASSKTPLAGSSYEQYF.

V gene TRBV6-5 combines with J gene TRBJ2-7, with a possible D match to TRBD2 (6 bases). The CDR3 is made up of 16 amino acids. The V and J ends lost 2 bases and 2 bases respectively, with 16 bases between them. Germline V lookup: CDR1 MNHEY, CDR2 SVGAGI. CDR3 loop: CASSYASISGAYEQYF. CDR3 coding DNA: TGTGCCAGCAGTTACGCTAGTATTAGCGGAGCCTACGAGCAGTACTTC.

This clonotype was picked up many times. The chain joins TRBV2 to TRBJ2-1; the D is unclear. The CDR3 sequence is 13 residues long. V was clipped by 0 bases and J by 9 bases, with 9 bases between them. Germline V gives CDR1 SNHLY, CDR2 FYNNEI. The chain's CDR3 is CASSEALRTEQFF. In DNA form, the CDR3 reads TGTGCCAGCAGTGAAGCGCTTAGGACTGAGCAGTTCTTC.

The V gene is TRBV11-2, the J gene TRBJ2-3; 9 bases agree with TRBD2. Trimming cost V 2 bases and J 6 bases; bases outside gene matches: 9. The length of the CDR3 is 16 residues. Per the germline V gene, CDR1 is SGHAT and CDR2 is FQNNGV. The CDR3 sequence is CASSLPTSGWRDTQYF. The CDR3 DNA follows: TGTGCCAGCAGCTTACCGACTAGCGGCTGGCGGGATACGCAGTATTTT.

This clonotype was counted many times. CDR3 nucleotides: TGTGCCAGCAGTCCCGCGACAGGGGGTGGCTACACCTTC. Translation: CASSPATGGGYTF. V gene TRBV28 combines with J gene TRBJ1-2; TRBD1 aligns across 9 bases. CDR1 and CDR2 from the germline V gene are MDHEN and SYDVKM. CDR3 length: 13 residues. J was trimmed by 7 bases and V by 5 bases; bases with no gene match: 5.

This clonotype was counted ten times or more. The chain uses TRBV6-5 and TRBJ2-5; perhaps TRBD1 as D (6 bases). Germline values: CDR1 MNHEY, CDR2 SVGAGI. V was trimmed by 0 bases and J by 5 bases, leaving 10 bases between them. The CDR3 loop spans 14 amino acids. CDR3 region: CASSYSGQKETQYF. In nucleotides, the CDR3 is TGTGCCAGCAGTTACTCGGGACAAAAGGAGACCCAGTACTTC.

The chain carries TRBV6-1 and TRBJ1-5; TRBD1 might be the D (5 bases). The CDR3 is 14 residues long. Trimming left V 2 bases short and J 3 bases short, with 8 bases between. Looked up from germline, CDR1 is MNHNS and CDR2 is SASEGT. CDR3 sequence: CASSEQGVNQPQHF. The CDR3 nucleotides are TGTGCCAGCAGTGAACAGGGAGTCAATCAGCCCCAGCATTTT.

This clonotype has a count of ten or more. The chain is built from TRBV7-9 and TRBJ2-7, with TRBD1 matching 9 bases. With 5 bases clipped from V and 3 bases from J, the junction kept 11 bases outside the gene matches. This CDR3 spans 16 amino acids. Per germline, CDR1 SEHNR and CDR2 FQNEAQ (reference sequence). CDR3 sequence: CASSRIPGQGDYEQYF. CDR3 DNA sequence: TGTGCCAGCAGCCGGATACCGGGACAGGGTGACTACGAGCAGTACTTC.

This clonotype came up many times. V usage is TRBV7-9 and J usage is TRBJ1-4; D is possibly TRBD1 (5 bases). V lost 5 bases and J 10 bases, leaving 20 bases between the germline ends. Germline loops: CDR1 SEHNR, CDR2 FQNEAQ (reference sequence). The CDR3 has 15 residues. CDR3 DNA sequence: TGTGCCAGCAGCCCCGCCGGGACTAACTACGGAAAACTGTTTTTT. This gives the protein CASSPAGTNYGKLFF.

This clonotype appeared many times. The CDR3 coding sequence is TGTGCCAGCAGCAAGAGGGGAGGTGGTAAGGACACTGAAGCTTTCTTT. Translated: CASSKRGGGKDTEAFF. The chain combines TRBV21-1 with TRBJ1-1. TRBV21-1 constitutes a pseudogene. The CDR3 contains 16 residues.

As regards this clonotype: This may stem from a read error, because a much larger clone lies one nucleotide away. The chain links TRBV6-1 to TRBJ1-1; 12 bases are shared with TRBD1. Germline lookup yields CDR1 MNHNS and CDR2 SASEGT. This CDR3 spans 15 amino acids. The CDR3 DNA sequence: TGTGCCAGCAGGGGACAGGGGGCAGGAAGCACTGAATCTTTCTTT. It encodes CASRGQGAGSTESFF.

This clonotype was seen ten or more times. The V and J genes are TRBV7-9 and TRBJ2-7; 13 bases are a match to TRBD2. The germline V gene encodes CDR1 SEHNR and CDR2 FQNEAQ (reference sequence). CDR3 size: 17 residues. The trim removed 0 bases at V and 7 bases at J, leaving 9 bases unmatched. DNA for the CDR3: TGTGCCAGCAGCTTAGCTCAACTAGCGGGAGGGCCCTCTGAGCAGTACTTC. It encodes CASSLAQLAGGPSEQYF.

The chain uses TRBV9 and TRBJ2-1, with D perhaps being TRBD1 or TRBD2 (5 bases each). Deletions cut 0 bases from V and 2 bases from J, with 9 bases between. CDR3 length equals 15 residues. From germline, CDR1 is SGDLS and CDR2 YYNGEE. The chain's CDR3 is CASSVDGAPYNEQFF. The CDR3 region has the DNA TGTGCCAGCAGCGTAGACGGGGCCCCCTACAATGAGCAGTTCTTC.

This clonotype was seen a few times. The chain links TRBV11-2 to TRBJ2-1; D gene unclear. With 5 bases removed from V and 0 bases from J, the gap between germline ends came to 14 bases. In germline, CDR1 is SGHAT, CDR2 FQNNGV. The CDR3 extends over 16 amino acids. CDR3 in amino acids: CASSPPTGVSYNEQFF. CDR3 DNA sequence: TGTGCCAGCAGCCCCCCCACTGGCGTCTCCTACAATGAGCAGTTCTTC. The variable domain in full, with the rest retrieved from reference TRBV11-2 and TRBJ2-1, is EAGVAQSPRYKIIEKRQSVAFWCNPISGHATLYWYQQILGQGPKLLIQFQNNGVVDDSQLPKDRFSAERLKGVDSTLKIQPAKLEDSAVYLCASSPPTGVSYNEQFFGPGTRLTVL.

This clonotype was seen at least ten times. The chain couples TRBV7-9 to TRBJ2-1; D is unresolved. The CDR3 consists of 15 residues. Germline-derived CDR1 and CDR2 are SEHNR and FQNEAQ (reference sequence). Trimming pared 4 bases from V and 4 bases from J, leaving 14 bases between. CDR3 region: CASSSRIDDYNEQFF. The CDR3 coding sequence is TGTGCCAGCAGCTCAAGAATAGACGATTACAATGAGCAGTTCTTC.

Remarks on this clonotype: Germline is not matched at one junction end, which may reflect a read error. This chain joins TRBV15 and TRBJ2-1; the D gene is possibly TRBD1 (7 bases). The CDR3 has 17 residues. Germline CDR1 and CDR2: LNHNV and YYDKDF (reference sequence). CDR3 bases: TGTGCCGCCAGCAGAGGTATAGCGGCAGGGGGGTACAATGAGCAGTCCTTC. Translating it yields CAASRGIAAGGYNEQSF.

Worth noting for this clonotype: A single base separates this from a much larger clone, so it may be a read error. This chain links TRBV15 with TRBJ2-7; D gene uncertain. With 0 bases removed from V and 3 bases from J, the gap between germline ends came to 15 bases. CDR1 is LNHNV, CDR2 YYDKDF, per germline (reference sequence). CDR3 size: 16 residues. The CDR3 DNA sequence: TGTGCCACCAGCAGAGATCGGTTAGGGCGGTTCTACGAGCAGTACTTC. Encoded protein: CATSRDRLGRFYEQYF. Full variable domain (outside the CDR3, taken from reference TRBV15 and TRBJ2-7): DAMVIQNPRYQVTQFGKPVTLSCSQTLNHNVMYWYQQKSSQAPKLLFHYYDKDFNNEADTPDNFQSRRPNTSFCFLDIRSPGLGDTAMYLCATSRDRLGRFYEQYFGPGTRLTVT.